The sequence of this TCR beta chain was determined in a study of blood T cell repertoires in COVID-19. Repertoires were generated with immunoSEQ multiplex PCR, while TCRdb's copy carries only in-frame clones and drops some. The data contain about 88,000 clones, over 80% of them seen just once; the ten biggest clones take up 1.8%. Material: peripheral blood. This clonotype originated in a human donor with active COVID-19. The donor label of this sample is uncertain.

CDR3 in DNA: TGTGCCACCAGTGACACTCGACAGGGTGATTACAATGAGCAGTTCTTC. It is translated as CATSDTRQGDYNEQFF. V and J are TRBV24-1 and TRBJ2-1; 7 bases agree with TRBD1. Germline V gives CDR1 KGHDR, CDR2 SFDVKD. The CDR3 covers 16 residues. With 4 bases clipped from V and 4 bases from J, the junction kept 9 bases outside the gene matches.